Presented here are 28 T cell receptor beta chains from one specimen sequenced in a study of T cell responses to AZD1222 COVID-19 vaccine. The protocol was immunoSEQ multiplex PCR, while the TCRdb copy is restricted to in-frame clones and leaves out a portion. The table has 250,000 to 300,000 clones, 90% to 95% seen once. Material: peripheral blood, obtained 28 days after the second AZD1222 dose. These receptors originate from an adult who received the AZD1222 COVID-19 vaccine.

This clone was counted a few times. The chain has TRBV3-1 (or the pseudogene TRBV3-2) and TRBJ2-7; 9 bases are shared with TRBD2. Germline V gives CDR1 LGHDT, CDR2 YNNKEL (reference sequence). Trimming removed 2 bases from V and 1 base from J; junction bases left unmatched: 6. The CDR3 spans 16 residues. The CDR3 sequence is CASSQSLAGRSYEQYF. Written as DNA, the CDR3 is TGTGCCAGCAGCCAATCCCTAGCGGGGCGTTCCTACGAGCAGTACTTC.

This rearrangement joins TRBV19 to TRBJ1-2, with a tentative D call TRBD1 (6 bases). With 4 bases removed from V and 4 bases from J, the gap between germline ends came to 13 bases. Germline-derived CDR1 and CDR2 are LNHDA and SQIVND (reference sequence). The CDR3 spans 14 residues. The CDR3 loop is CASSTTRGSYGYTF. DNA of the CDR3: TGTGCCAGTAGTACAACCAGGGGTAGCTATGGCTACACCTTC.

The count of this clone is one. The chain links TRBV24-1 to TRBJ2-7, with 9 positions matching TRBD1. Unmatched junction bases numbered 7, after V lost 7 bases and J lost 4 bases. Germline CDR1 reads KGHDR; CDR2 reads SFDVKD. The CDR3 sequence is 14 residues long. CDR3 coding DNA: TGTGCCACCAGCACGGACAGGGGCGCTTACGAGCAGTACTTC. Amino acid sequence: CATSTDRGAYEQYF.

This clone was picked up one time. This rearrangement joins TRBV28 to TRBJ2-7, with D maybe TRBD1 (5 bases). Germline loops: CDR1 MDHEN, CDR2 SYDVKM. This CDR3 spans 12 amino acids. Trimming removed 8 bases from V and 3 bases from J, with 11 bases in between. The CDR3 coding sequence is TGTGCCAGCCGCCTCCAGGGCTACGAGCAGTACTTC. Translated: CASRLQGYEQYF.

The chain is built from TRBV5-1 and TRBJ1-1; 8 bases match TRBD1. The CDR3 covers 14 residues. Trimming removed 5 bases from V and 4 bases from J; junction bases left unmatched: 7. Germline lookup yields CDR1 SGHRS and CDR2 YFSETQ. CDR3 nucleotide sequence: TGCGCCAGCAGAAAAAACACAGGGGGCACTGAAGCTTTCTTT. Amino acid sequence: CASRKNTGGTEAFF.

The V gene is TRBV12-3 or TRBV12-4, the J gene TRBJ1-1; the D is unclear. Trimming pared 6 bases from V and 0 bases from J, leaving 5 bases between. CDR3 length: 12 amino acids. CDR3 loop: CASSDLNTEAFF. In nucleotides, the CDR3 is TGTGCCAGCAGCGACTTGAACACTGAAGCTTTCTTT.

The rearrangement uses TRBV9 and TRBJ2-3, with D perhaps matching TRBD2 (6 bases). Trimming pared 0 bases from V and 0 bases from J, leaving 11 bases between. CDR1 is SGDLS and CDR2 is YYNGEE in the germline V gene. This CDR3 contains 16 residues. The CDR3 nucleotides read TGTGCCAGCAGCGTAGGCCCGGGACTGAGCACAGATACGCAGTATTTT. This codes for CASSVGPGLSTDTQYF.

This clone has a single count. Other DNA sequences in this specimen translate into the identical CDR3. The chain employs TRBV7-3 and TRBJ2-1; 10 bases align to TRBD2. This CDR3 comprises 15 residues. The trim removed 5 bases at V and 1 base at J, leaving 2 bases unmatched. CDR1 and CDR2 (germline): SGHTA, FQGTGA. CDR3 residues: CASSPSGGSYNEQFF. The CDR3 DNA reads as TGTGCCAGCAGCCCTAGCGGGGGTTCCTACAATGAGCAGTTCTTC.

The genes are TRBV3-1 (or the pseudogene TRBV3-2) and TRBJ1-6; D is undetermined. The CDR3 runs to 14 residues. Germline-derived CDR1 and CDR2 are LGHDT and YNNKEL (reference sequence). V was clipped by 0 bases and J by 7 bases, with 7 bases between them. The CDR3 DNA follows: TGTGCCAGCAGCCAAGATCCCCAGAATTCACCCCTCCACTTT. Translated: CASSQDPQNSPLHF.

The CDR3 sequence: CAISEGRGGSNYGYTF. The CDR3 DNA reads TGTGCCATCAGTGAAGGAAGGGGCGGTTCTAACTATGGCTACACCTTC. The chain links TRBV10-3 to TRBJ1-2; possibly TRBD1 for D (5 bases). The CDR3 contains 16 residues. The ends were cut back, 3 bases at V and 0 bases at J, with 14 bases in the middle. Germline CDR1 ENHRY, CDR2 SYGVKD.

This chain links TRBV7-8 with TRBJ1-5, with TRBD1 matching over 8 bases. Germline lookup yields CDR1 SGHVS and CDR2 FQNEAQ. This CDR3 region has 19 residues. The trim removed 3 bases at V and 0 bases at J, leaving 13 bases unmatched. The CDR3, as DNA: TGTGCCAGCAGCTTTTTGCCCGAGCGACAGGGGTATAGCAATCAGCCCCAGCATTTT. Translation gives CASSFLPERQGYSNQPQHF. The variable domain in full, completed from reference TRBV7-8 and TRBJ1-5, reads GAGVSQSPRYKVAKRGQDVALRCDPISGHVSLFWYQQALGQGPEFLTYFQNEAQLDKSGLPSDRFFAERPEGSVSTLKIQRTQQEDSAVYLCASSFLPERQGYSNQPQHFGDGTRLSIL.

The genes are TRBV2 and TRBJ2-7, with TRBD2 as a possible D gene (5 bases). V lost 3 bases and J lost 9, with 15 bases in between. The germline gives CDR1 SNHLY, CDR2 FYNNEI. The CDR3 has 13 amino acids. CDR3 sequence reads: CASSDVLAEGQYF. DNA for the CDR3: TGTGCCAGCAGTGATGTCCTGGCCGAGGGGCAGTACTTC.

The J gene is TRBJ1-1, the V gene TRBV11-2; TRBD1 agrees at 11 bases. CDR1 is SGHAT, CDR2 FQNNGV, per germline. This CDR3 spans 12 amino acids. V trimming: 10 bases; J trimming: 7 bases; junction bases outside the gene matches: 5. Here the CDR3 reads CATGQGAGEAFF. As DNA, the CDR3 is TGTGCCACAGGACAGGGGGCTGGTGAAGCTTTCTTT. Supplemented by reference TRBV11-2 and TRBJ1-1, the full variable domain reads EAGVAQSPRYKIIEKRQSVAFWCNPISGHATLYWYQQILGQGPKLLIQFQNNGVVDDSQLPKDRFSAERLKGVDSTLKIQPAKLEDSAVYLCATGQGAGEAFFGQGTRLTVV.

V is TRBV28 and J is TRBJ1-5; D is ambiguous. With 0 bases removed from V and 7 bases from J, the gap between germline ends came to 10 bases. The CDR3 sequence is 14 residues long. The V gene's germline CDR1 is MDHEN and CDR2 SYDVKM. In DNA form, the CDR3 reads TGTGCCAGCAGTTTATGGGGCCGAGAACAGCCCCAGCATTTT. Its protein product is CASSLWGREQPQHF.

The CDR3 sequence is CAWTAGGVATGELFF. The CDR3 DNA follows: TGTGCCTGGACCGCGGGAGGAGTAGCAACCGGGGAGCTGTTTTTT. This chain connects TRBV30 to TRBJ2-2; 8 nucleotides agree with TRBD2. The CDR3 is made up of 15 amino acids. CDR1 is GTSNPN, CDR2 SVGIG, per germline (reference sequence). J lost 5 bases, V lost 4 bases, and 9 bases had no gene match.

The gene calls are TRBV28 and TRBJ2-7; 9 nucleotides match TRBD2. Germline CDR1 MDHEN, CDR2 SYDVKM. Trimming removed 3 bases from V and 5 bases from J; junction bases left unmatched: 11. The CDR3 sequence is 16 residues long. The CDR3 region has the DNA TGTGCCAGCAGTTTGCCCAGCGGGGGGTTTATGAACGAGCAGTACTTC. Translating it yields CASSLPSGGFMNEQYF.

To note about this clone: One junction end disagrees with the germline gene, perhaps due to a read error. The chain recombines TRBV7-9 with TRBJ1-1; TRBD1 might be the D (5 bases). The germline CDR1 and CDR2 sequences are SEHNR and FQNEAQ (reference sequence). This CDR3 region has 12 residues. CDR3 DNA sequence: TGTGCCAGCAGTCATAGCGGCGACAGAGCTCATTTT. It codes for CASSHSGDRAHF.

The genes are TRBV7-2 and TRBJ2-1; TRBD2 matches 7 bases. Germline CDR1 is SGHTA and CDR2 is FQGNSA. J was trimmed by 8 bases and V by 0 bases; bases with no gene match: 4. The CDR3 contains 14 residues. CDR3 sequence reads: CASSLASGIDEQFF. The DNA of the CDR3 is TGTGCCAGCAGCTTAGCGAGCGGGATCGATGAGCAGTTCTTC.

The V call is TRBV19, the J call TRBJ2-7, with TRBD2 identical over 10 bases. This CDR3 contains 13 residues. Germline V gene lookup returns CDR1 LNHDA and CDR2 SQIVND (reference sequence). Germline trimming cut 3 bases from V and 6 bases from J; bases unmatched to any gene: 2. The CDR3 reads CASSMLAGAEQYF. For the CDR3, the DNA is TGTGCCAGTAGTATGCTAGCGGGAGCCGAGCAGTACTTC.

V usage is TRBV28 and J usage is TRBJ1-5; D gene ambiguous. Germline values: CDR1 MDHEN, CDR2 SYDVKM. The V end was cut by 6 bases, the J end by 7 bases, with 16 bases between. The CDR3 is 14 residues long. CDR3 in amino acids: CASSSAEGGQPQHF. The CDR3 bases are TGTGCCAGCAGCTCCGCGGAGGGAGGCCAGCCCCAGCATTTT.

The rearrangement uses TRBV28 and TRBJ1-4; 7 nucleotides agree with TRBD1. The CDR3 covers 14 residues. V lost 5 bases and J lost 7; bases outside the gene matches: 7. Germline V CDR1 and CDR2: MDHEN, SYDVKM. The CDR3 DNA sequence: TGTGCCAGCAGTCATACAGGGGAGGGTGAAAAACTGTTTTTT. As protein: CASSHTGEGEKLFF.

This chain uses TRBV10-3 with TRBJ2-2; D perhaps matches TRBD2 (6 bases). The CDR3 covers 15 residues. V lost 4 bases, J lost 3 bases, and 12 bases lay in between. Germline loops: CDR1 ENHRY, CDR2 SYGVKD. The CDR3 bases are TGTGCCATCAGTGGACTAGTTGGGGACACCGGGGAGCTGTTTTTT. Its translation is CAISGLVGDTGELFF.

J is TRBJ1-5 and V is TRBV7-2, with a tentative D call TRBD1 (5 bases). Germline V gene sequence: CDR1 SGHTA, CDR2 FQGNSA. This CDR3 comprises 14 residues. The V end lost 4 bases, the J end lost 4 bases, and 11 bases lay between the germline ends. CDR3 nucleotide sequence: TGTGCCAGCAGCTATGGACACCTAAATCAGCCCCAGCATTTT. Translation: CASSYGHLNQPQHF.

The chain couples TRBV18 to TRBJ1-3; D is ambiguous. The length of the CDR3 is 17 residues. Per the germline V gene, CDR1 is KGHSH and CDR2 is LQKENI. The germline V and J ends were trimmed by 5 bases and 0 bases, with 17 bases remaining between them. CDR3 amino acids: CASSSDLGSRSGNTIYF. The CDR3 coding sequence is TGTGCCAGCTCAAGTGATTTAGGGTCGCGCTCTGGAAACACCATATATTTT.

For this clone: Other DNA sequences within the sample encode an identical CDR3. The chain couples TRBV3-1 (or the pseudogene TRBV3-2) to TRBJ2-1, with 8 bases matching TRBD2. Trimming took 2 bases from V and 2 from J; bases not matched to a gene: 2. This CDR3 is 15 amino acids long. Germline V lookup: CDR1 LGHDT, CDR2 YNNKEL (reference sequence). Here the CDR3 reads CASSQLAGPYNEQFF. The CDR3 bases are TGTGCCAGCAGCCAACTAGCGGGCCCCTACAATGAGCAGTTCTTC.

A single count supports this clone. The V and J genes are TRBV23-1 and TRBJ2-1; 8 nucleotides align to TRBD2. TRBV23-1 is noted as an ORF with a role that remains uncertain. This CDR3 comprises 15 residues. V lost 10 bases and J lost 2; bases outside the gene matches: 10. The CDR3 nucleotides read TGCGCCATGACCGTAGCGGGGAAACCCTACAATGAGCAGTTCTTC. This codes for CAMTVAGKPYNEQFF.

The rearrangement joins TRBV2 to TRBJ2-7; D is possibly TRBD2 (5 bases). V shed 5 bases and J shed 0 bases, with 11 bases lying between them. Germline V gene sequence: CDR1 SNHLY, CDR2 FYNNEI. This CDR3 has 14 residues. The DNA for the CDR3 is TGTGCCAGCAGTAACCGGGGAAGCTCCTACGAGCAGTACTTC. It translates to CASSNRGSSYEQYF.

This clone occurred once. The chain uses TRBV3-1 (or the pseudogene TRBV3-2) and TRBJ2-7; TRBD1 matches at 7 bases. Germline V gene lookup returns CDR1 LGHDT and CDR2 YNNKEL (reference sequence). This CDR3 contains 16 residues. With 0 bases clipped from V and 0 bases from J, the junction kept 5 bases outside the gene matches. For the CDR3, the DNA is TGTGCCAGCAGCCAAGACGGACAGGTTAGCTCCTACGAGCAGTACTTC. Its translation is CASSQDGQVSSYEQYF.